These 3 T cell receptor beta chains were sequenced from one sample in a study of blood T cell repertoires in COVID-19. The assay was immunoSEQ multiplex PCR, and TCRdb's table has in-frame clones only and misses some. The repertoire includes some 260,000 clones, nearly 90% of them detected once, and roughly 3% sits in the top ten. Input material: peripheral blood. The origin of the receptors is a man aged 18-30 years with active or convalescent COVID-19.

The CDR3 DNA is TGTGCCAGCAGCGGTGGATCGGGAAGTACTAACTATGGCTACACCTTC. This codes for CASSGGSGSTNYGYTF. This chain connects TRBV7-6 to TRBJ1-2; D unresolved. Germline V gives CDR1 SGHVS, CDR2 FNYEAQ. V lost 5 bases and J lost 0, with 16 bases in between. The CDR3 is 16 residues long.

This chain's CDR3 is CASSSSGTSGGETQYF. In DNA form, the CDR3 reads TGTGCCAGCAGCTCTTCCGGGACTAGCGGGGGAGAGACCCAGTACTTC. J is TRBJ2-5 and V is TRBV5-4; 14 bases map to TRBD2. V was clipped by 3 bases and J by 4 bases; unmatched bases: 5. The CDR3 consists of 16 residues. Germline-derived CDR1 and CDR2 are SGHNT and YYREEE (reference sequence). The variable domain in full, with the rest retrieved from reference TRBV5-4 and TRBJ2-5, is ETGVTQSPTHLIKTRGQQVTLRCSSQSGHNTVSWYQQALGQGPQFIFQYYREEENGRGNFPPRFSGLQFPNYSSELNVNALELDDSALYLCASSSSGTSGGETQYFGPGTRLLVL.

The chain has TRBV5-1 and TRBJ1-1; D gene unclear. Looked up from germline, CDR1 is SGHRS and CDR2 is YFSETQ. The CDR3 spans 14 residues. Deletions cut 2 bases from V and 0 bases from J, with 8 bases between. CDR3 bases: TGCGCCAGCAGCTTCGGGATCATGAACACTGAAGCTTTCTTT. Translated: CASSFGIMNTEAFF.